This T cell receptor beta chain appears in the sequencing data of a study of tumor-infiltrating lymphocytes in primary liver carcinoma. As regards this clonotype: Its antigen is not identified. At one end, the junction sequence differs from germline, possibly due to a read error.

Study findings and constraints: Tumor region pairs showed greater overlap than either tumor-adjacent or tumor-blood pairs did. Tumors had a top-250-clone fraction that was significantly higher than blood (p = 0.039).

Per the germline V gene, CDR1 is SQVTM and CDR2 is ANQGSEA. The CDR3 spans 14 residues. The roughly 18-32 mg bulk tissue piece was not sorted before simultaneous RNA and DNA extraction. A constant-region primer primed TCR beta cDNA synthesis from 400 to 600 ng of total RNA. Libraries of TCR beta came from three nested multiplex PCR rounds with slightly modified ARM-PCR. PCR rounds one and two used TRBV1-TRBV30 forward primers with a C-beta reverse primer for about 11 cycles each. TCRdb reprocessed the multiplex PCR reads via MiXCR and lists one record per CDR3 protein. The repertoire holds roughly 190,000 distinct CDR3 sequences, with just under 85% as singletons.

The TCR originated in a man aged 35 to 55 with primary liver carcinoma and hepatitis B virus infection. The rearrangement links TRBV29-1 to TRBJ2-1; D not certain. The sequenced sample consisted of tumor tissue from primary liver carcinoma. The CDR3 sequence: CSVALDETYNEEFF. DNA for the CDR3: TGCAGCGTTGCCCTCGATGAAACCTACAATGAGGAGTTCTTC.